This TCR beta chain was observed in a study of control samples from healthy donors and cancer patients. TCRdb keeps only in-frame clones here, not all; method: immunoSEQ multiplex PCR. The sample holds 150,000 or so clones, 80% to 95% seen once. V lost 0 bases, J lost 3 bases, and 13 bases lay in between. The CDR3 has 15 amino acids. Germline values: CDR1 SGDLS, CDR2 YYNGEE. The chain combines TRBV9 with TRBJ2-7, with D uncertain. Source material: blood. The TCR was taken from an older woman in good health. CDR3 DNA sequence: TGTGCCAGCAGCGTAGGGAGTCTGACCCTCTACGAGCAGTACTTC. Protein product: CASSVGSLTLYEQYF.